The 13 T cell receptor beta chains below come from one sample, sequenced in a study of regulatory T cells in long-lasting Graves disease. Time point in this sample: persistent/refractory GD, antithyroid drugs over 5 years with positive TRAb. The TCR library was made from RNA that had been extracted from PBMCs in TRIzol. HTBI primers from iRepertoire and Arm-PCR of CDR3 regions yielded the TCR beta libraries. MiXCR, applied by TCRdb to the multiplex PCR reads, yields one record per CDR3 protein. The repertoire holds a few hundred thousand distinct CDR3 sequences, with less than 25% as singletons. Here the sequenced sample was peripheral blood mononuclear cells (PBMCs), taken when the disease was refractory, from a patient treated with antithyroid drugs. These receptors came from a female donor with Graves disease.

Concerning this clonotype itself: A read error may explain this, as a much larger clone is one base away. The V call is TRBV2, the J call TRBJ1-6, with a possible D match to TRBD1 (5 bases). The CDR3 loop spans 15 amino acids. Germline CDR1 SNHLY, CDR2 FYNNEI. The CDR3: CASLSSGTSYSPLRF. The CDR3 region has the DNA TGTGCCAGCCTAAGTTCCGGGACCTCCTATTCACCCCTCCGCTTT.

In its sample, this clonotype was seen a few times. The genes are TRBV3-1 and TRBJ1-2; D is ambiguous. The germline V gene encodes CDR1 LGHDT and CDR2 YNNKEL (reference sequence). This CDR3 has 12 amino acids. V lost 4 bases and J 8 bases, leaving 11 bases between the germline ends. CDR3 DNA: TGTGCCAGCAGCCTAGAGGGTAGCGGCTACACCTTC. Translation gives CASSLEGSGYTF.

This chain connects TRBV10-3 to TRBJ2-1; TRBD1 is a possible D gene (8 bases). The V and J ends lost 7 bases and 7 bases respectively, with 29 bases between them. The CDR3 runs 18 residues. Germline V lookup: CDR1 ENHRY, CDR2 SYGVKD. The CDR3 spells CAIKDRGTAGTKGNEQFF. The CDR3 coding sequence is TGTGCCATCAAAGACAGGGGAACCGCCGGGACTAAGGGAAATGAGCAGTTCTTC.

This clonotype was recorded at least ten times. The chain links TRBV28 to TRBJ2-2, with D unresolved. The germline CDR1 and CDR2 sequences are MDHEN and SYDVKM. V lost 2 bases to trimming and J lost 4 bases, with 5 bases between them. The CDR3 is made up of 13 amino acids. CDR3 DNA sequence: TGTGCCAGCAGTTTAGTCAGCACCGGGGAGCTGTTTTTT. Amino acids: CASSLVSTGELFF.

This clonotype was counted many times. CDR3 DNA: TGTGCCAGCAGCTCCAAAAACATTCAGTACTTC. This sequence encodes CASSSKNIQYF. V gene TRBV2 combines with J gene TRBJ2-4; unclear D gene. Germline V gives CDR1 SNHLY, CDR2 FYNNEI. V lost 6 bases to trimming and J lost 2 bases, with 2 bases between them. CDR3 length equals 11 residues.

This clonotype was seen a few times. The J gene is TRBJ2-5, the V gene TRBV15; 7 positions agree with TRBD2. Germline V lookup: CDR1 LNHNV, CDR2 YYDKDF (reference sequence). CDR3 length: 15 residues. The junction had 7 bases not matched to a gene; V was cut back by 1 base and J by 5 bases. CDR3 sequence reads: CATSRGGGSAETQYF. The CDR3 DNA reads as TGTGCCACCAGCAGAGGTGGCGGGAGTGCTGAGACCCAGTACTTC.

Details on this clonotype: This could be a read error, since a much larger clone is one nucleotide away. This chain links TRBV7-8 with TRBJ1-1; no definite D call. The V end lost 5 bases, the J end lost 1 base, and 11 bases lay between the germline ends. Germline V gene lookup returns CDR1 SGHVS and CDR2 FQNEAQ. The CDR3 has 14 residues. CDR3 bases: TGTGCCAGCAGCGAAGTACGGGAGAACACTGAAGCTTTCTTT. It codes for CASSEVRENTEAFF.

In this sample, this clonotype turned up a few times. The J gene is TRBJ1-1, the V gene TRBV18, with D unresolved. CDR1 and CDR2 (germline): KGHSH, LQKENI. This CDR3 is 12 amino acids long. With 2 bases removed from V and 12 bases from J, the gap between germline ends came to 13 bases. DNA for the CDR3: TGTGCCAGCTCACCATCTCTCCAGACACCTTTCTTT. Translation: CASSPSLQTPFF.

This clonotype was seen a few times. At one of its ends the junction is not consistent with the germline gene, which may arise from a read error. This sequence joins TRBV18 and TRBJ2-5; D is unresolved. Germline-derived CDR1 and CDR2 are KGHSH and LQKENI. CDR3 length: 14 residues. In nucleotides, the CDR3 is TGTGCCAGCTCACCAACGCAGAACCAAGAGCCCCAGTACTTC. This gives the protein CASSPTQNQEPQYF.

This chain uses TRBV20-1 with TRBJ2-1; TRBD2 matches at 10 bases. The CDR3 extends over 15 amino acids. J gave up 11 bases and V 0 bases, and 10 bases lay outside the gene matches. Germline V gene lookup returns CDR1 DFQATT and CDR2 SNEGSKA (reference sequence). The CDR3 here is CSARESRLAGRQQFF. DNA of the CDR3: TGCAGTGCTAGAGAGAGCAGACTAGCGGGTAGACAGCAGTTCTTC.

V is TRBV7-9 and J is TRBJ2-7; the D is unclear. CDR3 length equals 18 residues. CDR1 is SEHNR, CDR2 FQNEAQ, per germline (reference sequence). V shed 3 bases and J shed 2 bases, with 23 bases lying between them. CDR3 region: CASSLSPPQSVATYEQYF. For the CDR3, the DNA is TGTGCCAGCAGCTTGTCTCCTCCTCAGTCGGTCGCCACCTACGAGCAGTACTTC.

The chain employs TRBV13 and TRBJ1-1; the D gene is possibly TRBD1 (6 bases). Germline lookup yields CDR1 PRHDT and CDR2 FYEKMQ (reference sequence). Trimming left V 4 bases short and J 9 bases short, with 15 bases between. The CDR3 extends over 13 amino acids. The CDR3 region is CASSSNTRDKAFF. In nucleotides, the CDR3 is TGTGCCAGCAGCTCCAACACGAGGGACAAAGCTTTCTTT.

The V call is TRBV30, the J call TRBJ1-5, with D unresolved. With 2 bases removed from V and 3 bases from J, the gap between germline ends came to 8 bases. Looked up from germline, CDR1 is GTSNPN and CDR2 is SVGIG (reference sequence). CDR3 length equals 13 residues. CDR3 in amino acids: CAWSLRNNQPQHF. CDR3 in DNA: TGTGCCTGGAGTCTGCGGAACAATCAGCCCCAGCATTTT.